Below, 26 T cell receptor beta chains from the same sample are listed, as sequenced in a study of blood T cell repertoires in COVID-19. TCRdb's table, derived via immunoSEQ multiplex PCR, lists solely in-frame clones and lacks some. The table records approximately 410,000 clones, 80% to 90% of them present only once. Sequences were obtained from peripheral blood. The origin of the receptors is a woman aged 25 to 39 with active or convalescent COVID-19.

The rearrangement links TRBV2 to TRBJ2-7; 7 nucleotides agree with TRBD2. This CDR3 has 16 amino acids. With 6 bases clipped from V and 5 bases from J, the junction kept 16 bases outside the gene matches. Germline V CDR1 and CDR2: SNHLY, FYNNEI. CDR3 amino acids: CASRDPWRETPHEQYF. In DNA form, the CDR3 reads TGTGCCAGCAGGGATCCCTGGCGGGAGACCCCCCACGAGCAGTACTTC.

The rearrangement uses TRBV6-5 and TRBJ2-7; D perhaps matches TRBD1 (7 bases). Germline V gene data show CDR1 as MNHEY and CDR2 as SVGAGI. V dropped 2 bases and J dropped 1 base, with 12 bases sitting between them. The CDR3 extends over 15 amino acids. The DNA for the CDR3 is TGTGCCAGCAGTTACGAACAGGGGACTTCCTACGAGCAGTACTTC. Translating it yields CASSYEQGTSYEQYF.

CDR3 in amino acids: CATSGTGVDEQYF. The CDR3 DNA reads TGTGCCACCAGCGGGACAGGGGTGGACGAGCAGTACTTC. The chain has TRBV15 and TRBJ2-7; TRBD1 matches 10 bases. The junction had 3 bases not matched to a gene; V was cut back by 5 bases and J by 5 bases. The germline CDR1 and CDR2 sequences are LNHNV and YYDKDF (reference sequence). The CDR3 sequence is 13 residues long.

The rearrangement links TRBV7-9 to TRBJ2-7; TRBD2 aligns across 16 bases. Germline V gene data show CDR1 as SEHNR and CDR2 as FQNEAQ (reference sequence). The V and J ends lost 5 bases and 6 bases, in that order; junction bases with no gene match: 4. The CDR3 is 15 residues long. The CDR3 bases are TGTGCCAGCAGCCTGGGACTAGCGGGAGGGGTCGAGCAGTACTTC. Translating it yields CASSLGLAGGVEQYF.

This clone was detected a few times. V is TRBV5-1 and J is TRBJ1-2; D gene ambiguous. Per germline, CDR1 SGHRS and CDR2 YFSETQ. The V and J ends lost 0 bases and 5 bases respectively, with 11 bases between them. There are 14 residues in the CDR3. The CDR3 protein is CASSLVEGSYGYTF. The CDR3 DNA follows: TGCGCCAGCAGCTTGGTTGAGGGTAGTTATGGCTACACCTTC.

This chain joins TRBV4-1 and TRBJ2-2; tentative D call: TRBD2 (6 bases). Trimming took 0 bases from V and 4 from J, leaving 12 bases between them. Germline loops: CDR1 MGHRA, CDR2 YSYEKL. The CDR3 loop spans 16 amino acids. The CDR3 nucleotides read TGCGCCAGCAGCCAAGATTTCCGGGGGACCACCGGGGAGCTGTTTTTT. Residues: CASSQDFRGTTGELFF.

CDR3 nucleotides: TGTGCCAGCAGCTCGGGACTAGCGCGAGACCCTACCCAGTACTTC. Translated, it gives CASSSGLARDPTQYF. The genes are TRBV7-8 and TRBJ2-5; TRBD2 matches at 10 bases. This CDR3 contains 15 residues. The V and J ends lost 4 bases and 8 bases, in that order; junction bases with no gene match: 10. Germline V gives CDR1 SGHVS, CDR2 FQNEAQ.

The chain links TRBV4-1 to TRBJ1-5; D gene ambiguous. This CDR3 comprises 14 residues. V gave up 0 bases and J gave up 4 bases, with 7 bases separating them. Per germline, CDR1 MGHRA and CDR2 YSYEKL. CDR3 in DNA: TGCGCCAGCAGCCAAGAAGCGGAAAATCAGCCCCAGCATTTT. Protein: CASSQEAENQPQHF.

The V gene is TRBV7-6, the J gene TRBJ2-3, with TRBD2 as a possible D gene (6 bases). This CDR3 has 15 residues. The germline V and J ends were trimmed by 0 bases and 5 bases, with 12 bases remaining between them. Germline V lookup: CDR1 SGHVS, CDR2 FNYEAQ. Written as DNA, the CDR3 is TGTGCCAGCAGCTTAGCGGCGGGGCCCCAAGATACGCAGTATTTT. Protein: CASSLAAGPQDTQYF.

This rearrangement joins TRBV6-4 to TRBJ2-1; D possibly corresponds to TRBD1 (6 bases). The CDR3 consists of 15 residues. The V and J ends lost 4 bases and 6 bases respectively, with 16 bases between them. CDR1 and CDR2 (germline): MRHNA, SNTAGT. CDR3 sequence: CASSVSSTGFNEQFF. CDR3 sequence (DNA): TGTGCCAGCAGTGTTTCCTCGACAGGTTTCAATGAGCAGTTCTTC.

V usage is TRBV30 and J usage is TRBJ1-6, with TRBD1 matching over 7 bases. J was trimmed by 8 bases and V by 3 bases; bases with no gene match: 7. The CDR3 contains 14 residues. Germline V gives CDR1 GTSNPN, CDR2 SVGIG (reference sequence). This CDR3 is CAWRVQGYDSPLHF. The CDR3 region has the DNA TGTGCCTGGAGGGTACAGGGGTACGATTCACCCCTCCACTTT.

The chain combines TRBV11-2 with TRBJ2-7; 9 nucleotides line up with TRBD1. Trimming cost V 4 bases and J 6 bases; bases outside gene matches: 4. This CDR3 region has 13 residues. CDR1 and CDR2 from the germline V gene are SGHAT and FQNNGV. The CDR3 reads CASSSDRGPEQYF. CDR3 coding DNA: TGTGCCAGCAGCTCGGACAGGGGACCCGAGCAGTACTTC.

In DNA form, the CDR3 reads TGCGCCAGCAGCGGTAGACAGGGGGCGACCACTGAAGCTTTCTTT. This translates into CASSGRQGATTEAFF. This chain links TRBV10-1 with TRBJ1-1, with TRBD1 matching 10 bases. CDR1 is WNHNN and CDR2 is SYGVQD in the germline V gene (reference sequence). J gave up 4 bases and V 6 bases, and 8 bases lay outside the gene matches. The CDR3 extends over 15 amino acids.

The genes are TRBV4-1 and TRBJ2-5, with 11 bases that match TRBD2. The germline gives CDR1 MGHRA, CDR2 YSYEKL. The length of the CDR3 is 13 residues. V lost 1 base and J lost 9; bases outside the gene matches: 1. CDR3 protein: CASSQGLAGPQYF. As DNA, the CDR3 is TGCGCCAGCAGCCAAGGACTAGCGGGGCCCCAGTACTTC.

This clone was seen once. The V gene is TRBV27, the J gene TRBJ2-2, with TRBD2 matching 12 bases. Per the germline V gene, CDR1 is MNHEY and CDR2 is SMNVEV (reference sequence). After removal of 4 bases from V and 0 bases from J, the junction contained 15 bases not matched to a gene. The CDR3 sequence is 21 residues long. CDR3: CASSSGLSGLAGFTNTGELFF. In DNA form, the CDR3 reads TGTGCCAGCAGTTCTGGGCTCTCGGGACTAGCGGGCTTTACGAACACCGGGGAGCTGTTTTTT.

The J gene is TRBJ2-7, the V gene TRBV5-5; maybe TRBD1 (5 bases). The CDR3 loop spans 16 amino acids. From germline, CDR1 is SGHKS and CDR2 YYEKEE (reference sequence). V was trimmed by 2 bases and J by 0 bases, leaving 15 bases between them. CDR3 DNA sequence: TGTGCCAGCAGCTTCCCACAGGAGACGAGCTCCTACGAGCAGTACTTC. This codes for CASSFPQETSSYEQYF.

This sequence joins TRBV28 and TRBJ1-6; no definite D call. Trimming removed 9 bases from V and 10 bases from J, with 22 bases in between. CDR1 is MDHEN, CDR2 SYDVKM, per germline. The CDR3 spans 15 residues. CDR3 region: CASSVYMAGFSPLHF. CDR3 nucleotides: TGTGCCAGTTCAGTTTATATGGCAGGTTTCTCACCCCTCCACTTT.

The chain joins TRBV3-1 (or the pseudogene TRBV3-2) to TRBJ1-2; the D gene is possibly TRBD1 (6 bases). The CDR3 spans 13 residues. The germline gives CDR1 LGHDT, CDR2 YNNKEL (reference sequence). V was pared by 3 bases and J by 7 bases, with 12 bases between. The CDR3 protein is CASSQPGVSGYTF. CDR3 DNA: TGTGCCAGCAGCCAGCCAGGGGTTTCTGGCTACACCTTC.

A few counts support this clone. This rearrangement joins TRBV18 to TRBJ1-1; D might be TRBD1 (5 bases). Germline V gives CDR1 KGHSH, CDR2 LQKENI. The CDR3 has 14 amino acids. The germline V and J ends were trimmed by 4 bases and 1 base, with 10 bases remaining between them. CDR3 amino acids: CASSHTTGNTEAFF. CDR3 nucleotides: TGTGCCAGCTCACACACAACAGGGAACACTGAAGCTTTCTTT.

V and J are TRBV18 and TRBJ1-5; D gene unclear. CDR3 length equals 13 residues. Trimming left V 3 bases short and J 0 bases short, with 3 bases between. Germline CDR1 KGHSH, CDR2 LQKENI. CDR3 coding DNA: TGTGCCAGCTCACCTTATAGCAATCAGCCCCAGCATTTT. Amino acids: CASSPYSNQPQHF.

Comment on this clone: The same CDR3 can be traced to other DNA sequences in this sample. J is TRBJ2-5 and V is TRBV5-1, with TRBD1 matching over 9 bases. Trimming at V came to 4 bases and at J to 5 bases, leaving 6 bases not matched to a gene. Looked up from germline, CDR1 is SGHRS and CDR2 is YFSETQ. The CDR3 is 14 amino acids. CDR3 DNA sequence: TGCGCCAGCAGCCCGGGACAGGGCGCGGAGACCCAGTACTTC. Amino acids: CASSPGQGAETQYF.

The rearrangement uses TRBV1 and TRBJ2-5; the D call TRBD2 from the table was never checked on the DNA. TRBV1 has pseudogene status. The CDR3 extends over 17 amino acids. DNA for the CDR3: TGCACCAGCAGCCCACGTATTAGCGGGATGTACCAAGAGACCCAGTACTTC. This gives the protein CTSSPRISGMYQETQYF.

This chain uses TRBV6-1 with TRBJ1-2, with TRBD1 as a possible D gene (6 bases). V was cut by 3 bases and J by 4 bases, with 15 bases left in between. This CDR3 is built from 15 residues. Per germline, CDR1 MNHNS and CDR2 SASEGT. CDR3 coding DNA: TGTGCCAGCAGTGATCCCCCACAGGGTAGCTATGGCTACACCTTC. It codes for CASSDPPQGSYGYTF.

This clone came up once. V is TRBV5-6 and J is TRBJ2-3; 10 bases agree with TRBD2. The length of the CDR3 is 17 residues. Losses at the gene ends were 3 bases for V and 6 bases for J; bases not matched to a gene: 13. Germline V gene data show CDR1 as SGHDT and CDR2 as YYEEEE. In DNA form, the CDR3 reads TGTGCCAGCAGCTCGAACCTAGCGGGGGCATCGGGTGATACGCAGTATTTT. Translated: CASSSNLAGASGDTQYF.

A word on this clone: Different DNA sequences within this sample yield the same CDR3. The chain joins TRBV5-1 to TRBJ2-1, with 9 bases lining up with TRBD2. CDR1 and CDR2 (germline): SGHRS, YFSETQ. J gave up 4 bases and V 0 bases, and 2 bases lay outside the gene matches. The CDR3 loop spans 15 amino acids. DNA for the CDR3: TGCGCCAGCAGCTTGGGTCTAGCGGGGTACAATGAGCAGTTCTTC. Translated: CASSLGLAGYNEQFF.

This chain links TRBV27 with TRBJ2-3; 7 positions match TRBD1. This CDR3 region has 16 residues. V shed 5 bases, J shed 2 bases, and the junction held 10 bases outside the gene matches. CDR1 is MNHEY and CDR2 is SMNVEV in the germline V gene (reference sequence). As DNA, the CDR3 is TGTGCCAGCAGTCCCCAGGGGGACCCATACACAGATACGCAGTATTTT. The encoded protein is CASSPQGDPYTDTQYF.